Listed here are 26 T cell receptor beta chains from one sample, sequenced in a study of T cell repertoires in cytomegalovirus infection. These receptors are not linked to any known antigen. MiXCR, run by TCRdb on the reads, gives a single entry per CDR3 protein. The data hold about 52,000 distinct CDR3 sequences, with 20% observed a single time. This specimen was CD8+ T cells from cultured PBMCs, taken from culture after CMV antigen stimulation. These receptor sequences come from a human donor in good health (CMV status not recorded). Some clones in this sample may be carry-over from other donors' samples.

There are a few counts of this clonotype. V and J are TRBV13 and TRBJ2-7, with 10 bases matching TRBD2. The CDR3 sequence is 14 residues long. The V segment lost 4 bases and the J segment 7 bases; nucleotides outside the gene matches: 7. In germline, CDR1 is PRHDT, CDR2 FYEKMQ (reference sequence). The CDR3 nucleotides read TGTGCCAGCAGCTCAGCGGGGGGGCAGCATGAGCAGTACTTC. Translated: CASSSAGGQHEQYF. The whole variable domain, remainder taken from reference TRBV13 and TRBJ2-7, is AAGVIQSPRHLIKEKRETATLKCYPIPRHDTVYWYQQGPGQDPQFLISFYEKMQSDKGSIPDRFSAQQFSDYHSELNMSSLELGDSALYFCASSSAGGQHEQYFGPGTRLTVT.

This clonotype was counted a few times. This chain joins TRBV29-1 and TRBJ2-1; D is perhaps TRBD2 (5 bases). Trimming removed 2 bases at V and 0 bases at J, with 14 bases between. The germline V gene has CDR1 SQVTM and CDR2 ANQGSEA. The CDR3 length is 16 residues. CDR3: CSVEPPQRNSYNEQFF. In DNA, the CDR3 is TGCAGCGTTGAACCGCCCCAGCGGAACTCCTACAATGAGCAGTTCTTC.

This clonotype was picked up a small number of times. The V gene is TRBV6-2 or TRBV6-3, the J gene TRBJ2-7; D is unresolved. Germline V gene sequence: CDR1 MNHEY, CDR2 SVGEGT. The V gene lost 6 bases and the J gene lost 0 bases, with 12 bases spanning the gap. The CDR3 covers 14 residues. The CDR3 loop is CASSYATNSYEQYF. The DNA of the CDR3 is TGTGCCAGCAGCTATGCTACAAACTCCTACGAGCAGTACTTC.

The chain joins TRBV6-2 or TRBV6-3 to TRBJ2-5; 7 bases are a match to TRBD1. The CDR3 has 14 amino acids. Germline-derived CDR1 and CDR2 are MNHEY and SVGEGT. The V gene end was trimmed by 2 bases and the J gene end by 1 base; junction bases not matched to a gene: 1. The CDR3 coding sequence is TGTGCCAGCAGTTACGGGACAGTCCAAGAGACCCAGTACTTC. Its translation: CASSYGTVQETQYF.

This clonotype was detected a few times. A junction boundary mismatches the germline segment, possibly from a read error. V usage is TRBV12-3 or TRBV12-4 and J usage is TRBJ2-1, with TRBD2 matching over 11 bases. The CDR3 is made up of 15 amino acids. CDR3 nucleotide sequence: TGTGCCAACAGTCGGGCCGGGACTAGCGGCGATGAGCAGTTCTTC. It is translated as CANSRAGTSGDEQFF.

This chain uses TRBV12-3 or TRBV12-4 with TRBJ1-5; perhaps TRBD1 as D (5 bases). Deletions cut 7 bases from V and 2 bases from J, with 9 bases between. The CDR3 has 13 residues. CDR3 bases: TGTGCCAGCACCCCAGGGCGCAATCAGCCCCAGCATTTT. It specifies CASTPGRNQPQHF.

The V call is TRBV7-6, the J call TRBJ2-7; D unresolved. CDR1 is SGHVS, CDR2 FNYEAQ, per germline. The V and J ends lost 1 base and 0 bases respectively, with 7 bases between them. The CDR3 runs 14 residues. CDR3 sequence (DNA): TGTGCCAGCAGCTTAGAGGTCAACTCCTACGAGCAGTACTTC. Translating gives CASSLEVNSYEQYF.

DNA for the CDR3: TGTGCCAGCAGCTTGACAGTGAGGGGCCAGCCCCAGCATTTT. This translates into CASSLTVRGQPQHF. The J gene is TRBJ1-5, the V gene TRBV7-2; TRBD1 might be the D (5 bases). CDR3 length: 14 amino acids. The germline V gene has CDR1 SGHTA and CDR2 FQGNSA. The ends were cut back, 3 bases at V and 7 bases at J, with 13 bases in the middle.

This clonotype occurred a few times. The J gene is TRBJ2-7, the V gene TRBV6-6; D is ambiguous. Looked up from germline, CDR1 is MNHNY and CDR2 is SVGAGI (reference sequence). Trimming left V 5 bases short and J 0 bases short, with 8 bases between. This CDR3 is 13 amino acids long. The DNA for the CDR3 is TGTGCCAGCAGTGATCACAGCTCCTACGAGCAGTACTTC. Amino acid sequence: CASSDHSSYEQYF.

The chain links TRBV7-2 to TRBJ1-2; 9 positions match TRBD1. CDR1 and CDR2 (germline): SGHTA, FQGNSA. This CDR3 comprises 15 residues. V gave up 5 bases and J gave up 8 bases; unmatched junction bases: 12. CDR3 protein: CASSLPTQGAMGYTF. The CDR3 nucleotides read TGTGCCAGCAGCCTCCCTACACAGGGGGCCATGGGCTACACCTTC.

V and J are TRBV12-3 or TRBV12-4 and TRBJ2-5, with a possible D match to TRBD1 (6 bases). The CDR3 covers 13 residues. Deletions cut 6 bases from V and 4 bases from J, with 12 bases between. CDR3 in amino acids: CASSQTGAETQYF. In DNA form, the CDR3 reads TGTGCCAGCAGCCAGACAGGAGCAGAGACCCAGTACTTC.

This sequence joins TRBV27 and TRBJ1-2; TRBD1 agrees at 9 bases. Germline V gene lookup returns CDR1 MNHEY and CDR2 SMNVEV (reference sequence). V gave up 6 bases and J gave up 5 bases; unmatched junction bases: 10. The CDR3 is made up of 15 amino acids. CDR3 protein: CASRAPGQGSYGYTF. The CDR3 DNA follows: TGTGCCAGCAGAGCACCGGGACAGGGATCGTATGGCTACACCTTC.

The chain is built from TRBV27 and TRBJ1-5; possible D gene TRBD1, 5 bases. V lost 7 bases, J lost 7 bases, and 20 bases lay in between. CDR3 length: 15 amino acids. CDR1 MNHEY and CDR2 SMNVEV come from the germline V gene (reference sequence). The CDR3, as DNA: TGTGCCAGCATGAGGGGATTTTCAGTGAACCAGCCCCAGCATTTT. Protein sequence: CASMRGFSVNQPQHF.

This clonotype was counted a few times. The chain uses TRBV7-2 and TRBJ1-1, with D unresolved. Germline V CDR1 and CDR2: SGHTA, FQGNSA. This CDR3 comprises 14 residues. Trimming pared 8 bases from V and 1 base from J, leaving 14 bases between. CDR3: CASSRQGGNTEAFF. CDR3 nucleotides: TGTGCCAGCTCACGACAAGGAGGGAACACTGAAGCTTTCTTT. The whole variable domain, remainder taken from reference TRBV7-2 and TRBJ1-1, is GAGVSQSPSNKVTEKGKDVELRCDPISGHTALYWYRQSLGQGLEFLIYFQGNSAPDKSGLPSDRFSAERTGGSVSTLTIQRTQQEDSAVYLCASSRQGGNTEAFFGQGTRLTVV.

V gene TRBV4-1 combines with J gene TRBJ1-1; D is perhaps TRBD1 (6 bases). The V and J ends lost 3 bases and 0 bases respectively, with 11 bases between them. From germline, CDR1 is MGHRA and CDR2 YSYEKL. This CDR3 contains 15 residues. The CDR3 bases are TGCGCCAGCAGCCACCCCGGACAGTTGAACACTGAAGCTTTCTTT. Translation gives CASSHPGQLNTEAFF.

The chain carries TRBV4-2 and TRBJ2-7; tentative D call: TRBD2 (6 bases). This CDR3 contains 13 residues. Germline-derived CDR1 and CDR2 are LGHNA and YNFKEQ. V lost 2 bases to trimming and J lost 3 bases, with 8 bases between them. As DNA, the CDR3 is TGTGCCAGCAGCCAATCGGGGGTCTACGAGCAGTACTTC. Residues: CASSQSGVYEQYF.

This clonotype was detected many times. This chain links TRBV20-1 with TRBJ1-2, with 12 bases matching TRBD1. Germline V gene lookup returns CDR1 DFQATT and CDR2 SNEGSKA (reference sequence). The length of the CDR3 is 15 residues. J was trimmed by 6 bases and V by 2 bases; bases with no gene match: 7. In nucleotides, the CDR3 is TGCAGTGCTAGACTCGGGACAGGGGGCATAGATGGCTACACCTTC. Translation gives CSARLGTGGIDGYTF.

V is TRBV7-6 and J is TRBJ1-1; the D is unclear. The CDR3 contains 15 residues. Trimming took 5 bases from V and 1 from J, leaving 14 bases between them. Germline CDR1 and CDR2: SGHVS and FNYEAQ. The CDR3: CASSPRGPSNTEAFF. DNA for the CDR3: TGTGCCAGCAGCCCCCGTGGACCGTCGAACACTGAAGCTTTCTTT.

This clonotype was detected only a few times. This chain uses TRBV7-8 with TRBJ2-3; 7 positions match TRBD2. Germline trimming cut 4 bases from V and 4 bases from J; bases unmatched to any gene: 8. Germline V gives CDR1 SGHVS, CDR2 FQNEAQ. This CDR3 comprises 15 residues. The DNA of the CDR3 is TGTGCCAGCAGCTCACGGGAGGTCGCTGCAGATACGCAGTATTTT. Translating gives CASSSREVAADTQYF.

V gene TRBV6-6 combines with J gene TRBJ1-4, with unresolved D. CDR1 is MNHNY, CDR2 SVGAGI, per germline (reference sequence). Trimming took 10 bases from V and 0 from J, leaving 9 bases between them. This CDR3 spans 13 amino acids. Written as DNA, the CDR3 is TGTGCCACCCAAACCGCAACTAATGAAAAACTGTTTTTT. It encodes CATQTATNEKLFF.

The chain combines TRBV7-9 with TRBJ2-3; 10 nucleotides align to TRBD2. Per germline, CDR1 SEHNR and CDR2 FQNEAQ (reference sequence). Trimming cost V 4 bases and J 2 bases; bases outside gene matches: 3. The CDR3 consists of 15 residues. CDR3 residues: CASSSSGGATDTQYF. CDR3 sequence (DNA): TGTGCCAGCAGCTCCAGCGGGGGGGCCACAGATACGCAGTATTTT.

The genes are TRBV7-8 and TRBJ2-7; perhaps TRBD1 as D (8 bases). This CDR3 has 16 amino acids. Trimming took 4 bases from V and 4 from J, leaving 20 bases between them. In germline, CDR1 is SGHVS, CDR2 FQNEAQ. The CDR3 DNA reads TGTGCCAGCAGCTATCGGGACAGGTGGGAGGGATACGAGCAGTACTTC. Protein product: CASSYRDRWEGYEQYF.

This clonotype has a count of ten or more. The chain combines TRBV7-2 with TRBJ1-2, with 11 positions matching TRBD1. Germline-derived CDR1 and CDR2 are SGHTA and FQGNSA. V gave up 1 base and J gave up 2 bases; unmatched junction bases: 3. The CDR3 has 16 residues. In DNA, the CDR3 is TGTGCCAGCAGCTTAGGGGGACAGGGGGAGAACTATGGCTACACCTTC. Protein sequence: CASSLGGQGENYGYTF.

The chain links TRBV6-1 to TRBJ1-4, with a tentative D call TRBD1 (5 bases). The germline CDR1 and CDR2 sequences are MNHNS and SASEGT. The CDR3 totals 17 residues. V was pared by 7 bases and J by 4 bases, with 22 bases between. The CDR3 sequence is CASNRRTEAAFNEKLFF. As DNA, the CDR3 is TGTGCCAGCAACAGGAGGACCGAGGCTGCATTTAATGAAAAACTGTTTTTT.

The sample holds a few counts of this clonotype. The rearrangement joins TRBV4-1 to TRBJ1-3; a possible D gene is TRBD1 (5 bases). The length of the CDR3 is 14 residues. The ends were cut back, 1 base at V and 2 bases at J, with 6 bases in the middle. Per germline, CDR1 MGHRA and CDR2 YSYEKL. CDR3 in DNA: TGCGCCAGCAGCCAAGGAGGGGCTGGAAACACCATATATTTT. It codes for CASSQGGAGNTIYF.

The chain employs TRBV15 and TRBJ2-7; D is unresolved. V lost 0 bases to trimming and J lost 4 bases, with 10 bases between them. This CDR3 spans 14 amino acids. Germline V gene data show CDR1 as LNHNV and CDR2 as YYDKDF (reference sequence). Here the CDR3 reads CATSRDRGVYEQYF. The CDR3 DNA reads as TGTGCCACCAGCAGAGATCGTGGGGTTTACGAGCAGTACTTC. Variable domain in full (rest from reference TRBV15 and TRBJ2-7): DAMVIQNPRYQVTQFGKPVTLSCSQTLNHNVMYWYQQKSSQAPKLLFHYYDKDFNNEADTPDNFQSRRPNTSFCFLDIRSPGLGDTAMYLCATSRDRGVYEQYFGPGTRLTVT.